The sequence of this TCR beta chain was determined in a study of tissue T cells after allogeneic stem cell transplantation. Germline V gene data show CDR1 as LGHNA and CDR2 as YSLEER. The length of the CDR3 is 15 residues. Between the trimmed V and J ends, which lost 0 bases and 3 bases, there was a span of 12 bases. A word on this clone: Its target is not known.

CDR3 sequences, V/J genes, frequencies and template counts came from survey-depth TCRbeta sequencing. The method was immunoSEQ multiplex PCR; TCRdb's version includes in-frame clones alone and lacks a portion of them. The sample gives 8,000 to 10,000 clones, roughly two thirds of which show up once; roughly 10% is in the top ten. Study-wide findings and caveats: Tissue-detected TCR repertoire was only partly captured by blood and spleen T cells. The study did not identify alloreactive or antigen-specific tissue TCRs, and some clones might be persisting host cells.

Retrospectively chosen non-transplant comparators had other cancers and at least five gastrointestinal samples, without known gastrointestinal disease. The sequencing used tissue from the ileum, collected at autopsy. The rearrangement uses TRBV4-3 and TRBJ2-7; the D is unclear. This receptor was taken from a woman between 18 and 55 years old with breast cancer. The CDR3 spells CASSQEASGYYEQYF. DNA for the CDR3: TGCGCCAGCAGCCAAGAGGCATCCGGATACTACGAGCAGTACTTC.